This TCR beta chain is drawn from a study of blood T cell repertoires in COVID-19 (dated by TCRdb to 2020 to 2021). Background on the whole study: Samples covering the acute and convalescent phases of COVID-19 were provided by collaborators in the United States, Italy and Spain. HLA class I and class II types, where available, came from metadata supplied by the sample provider rather than from assay-based typing. Samples were obtained from the ongoing ImmuneRACE study (first 160 participants) and from about 1,300 subjects provided by 6 global collaborators. A de-identified subject ID, COVID-19 status, age in years and sex were almost always included in the sample metadata. A freely available public database, intended as a resource for researchers studying the immune response to SARS-CoV-2, is where the repertoires were released. The prospective study material was composed of cDNA or gDNA derived from T cells, B-cell-depleted T cells, or PBMCs. Subjects who had been exposed to COVID-19, were actively infected with it, or had recovered from it provided the deeply sampled blood TCRbeta repertoires that made up the dataset.

The immunoSEQ Assay, a bias-controlled multiplex PCR, was used to amplify TCRbeta CDR3 regions from genomic DNA. In the source study's methods: Nucleated cell counts per sample were estimated from amplification of reference gene primers within the assay. To quantify the absolute abundance of each unique TCRbeta CDR3 rearrangement, sequence reads were collapsed and filtered. For each sample, productive Simpson clonality was calculated by taking the square root of Simpson's diversity index across productive rearrangements. In TCRdb, the immuneACCESS table is reduced to in-frame sequences with V and J assigned. These tables do not hold every clone; where another copy was compared, an unresolved V gene accounts for under half, and the others remain unexplained. V and J calls and clone size are given by that table; D and trimming were obtained from the DNA. For this sample the table gives some 240,000 clones, of which 88% were detected only once. Roughly 10% of the sample belongs to the ten largest clones.

As for this clone: Its target antigen remains unknown. No qualities accompany the bases; no much larger clone lies one base away.

V is pared back by 1 base and J by 9 bases, with 10 bases lying between the germline termini. As encoded in the germline V gene, CDR1 is MNHEY while CDR2 is SVGAGI. Including cysteine and phenylalanine, the CDR3 has 13 amino acids. The CDR3 DNA has 39 bases and is translated from base 1. The full study reports these points: The quantity of clinical and demographic metadata differed by source and by participant and was supplied without curation.

At one collaborating source in Seattle, patients were enrolled during active infection and were followed longitudinally through the course of disease. Whole blood was collected in K2EDTA tubes by collaborating institutions according to the institutions' own protocols. Collaborator samples were shipped for TCRbeta analysis as frozen whole blood, isolated PBMCs, or DNA extracted from either sample type. This sequence originates from an older woman with COVID-19, enrolled during active disease. The sample consisted of peripheral blood. The V and J genes are TRBV6-5 and TRBJ2-1; perhaps TRBD2 is the D gene, with 5 bases matching. The base sequence is TGTGCCAGCAGTTACTTCGGTGAGGGTGAGCAGTTCTTC. This gives the protein CASSYFGEGEQFF.